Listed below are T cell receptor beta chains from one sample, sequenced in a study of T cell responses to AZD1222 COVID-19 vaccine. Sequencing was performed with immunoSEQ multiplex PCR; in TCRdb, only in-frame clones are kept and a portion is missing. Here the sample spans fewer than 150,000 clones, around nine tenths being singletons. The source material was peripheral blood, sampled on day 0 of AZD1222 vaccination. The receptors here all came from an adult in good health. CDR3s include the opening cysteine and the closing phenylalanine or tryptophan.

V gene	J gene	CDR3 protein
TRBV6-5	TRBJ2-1	CASSYSHRFYNEQFF
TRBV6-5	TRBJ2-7	CASSLGQGYEQYF
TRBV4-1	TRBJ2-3	CASSQERGAGSRDTQYF
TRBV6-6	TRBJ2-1	CASSGSSGSLGEQFF
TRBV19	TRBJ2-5	CASQRSVAGGETQYF
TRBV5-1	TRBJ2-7	CASSLEPTGGSYEQYF
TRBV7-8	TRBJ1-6	CASSGGRRNNSPLHF
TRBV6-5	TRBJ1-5	CASCRDRAQPQHF
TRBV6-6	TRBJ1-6	CAGGGRQGRNSPLHF
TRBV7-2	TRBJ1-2	CASSALRGGGYTF
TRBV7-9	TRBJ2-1	CASSLLAGPYNEQFF